This T cell receptor beta chain was identified in a study of blood T cell repertoires in COVID-19. TCRdb keeps only in-frame clones here, not all; method: immunoSEQ multiplex PCR. This table has about 380,000 clones, approximately 87% appearing once. This sequence originates from a man aged 25-45 years who had recovered from COVID-19. The sample consisted of PBMCs or T cells enriched from blood (not recorded which).

CDR3 DNA: TGTGCCAGCAGCCAAGGACCCTGGACAGGGGACTATGGCTACACCTTC. Amino acids: CASSQGPWTGDYGYTF. The V call is TRBV3-1 (or the pseudogene TRBV3-2), the J call TRBJ1-2; 9 bases are a match to TRBD1. Germline lookup yields CDR1 LGHDT and CDR2 YNNKEL (reference sequence). The trim removed 1 base at V and 3 bases at J, leaving 6 bases unmatched. This CDR3 has 16 amino acids.